Included here is one T cell receptor (beta chain) sequence, with context. The antigen is not known. PCR involved 60 Vbeta and 13 Jbeta primers. Here immunoSEQ multiplex PCR was the method, and the copy in TCRdb shows in-frame clones only, minus some. The sample has about 130,000 clones, under 85% seen once. The entry originates in a study of cytomegalovirus exposure and HLA in healthy donors. Study findings and constraints: Reportedly, fewer N-insertions than the approximately 690-donor mean appeared in an Asian-associated ancestry cluster in a later analysis. An analysis was carried out at a later point. It showed that HLA-associated TCR beta chains were more clonally expanded than equally common non-associated chains. TRBV6-2, TRBV6-3 and some other V segments were excluded as indistinguishable.

CDR1 SGHNT and CDR2 YENEEA come from the germline V gene. V was pared by 0 bases and J by 2 bases, with 9 bases between. The CDR3 spans 15 residues. V and J are TRBV11-3 and TRBJ2-3; D gene unclear. The receptor was isolated from a woman in her forties or fifties in good health and CMV-seropositive. Sequencing was carried out using PBMCs. CDR3: CASSLDRVPTDTQYF. The CDR3 coding sequence is TGTGCCAGCAGCTTAGATCGGGTACCCACAGATACGCAGTATTTT.